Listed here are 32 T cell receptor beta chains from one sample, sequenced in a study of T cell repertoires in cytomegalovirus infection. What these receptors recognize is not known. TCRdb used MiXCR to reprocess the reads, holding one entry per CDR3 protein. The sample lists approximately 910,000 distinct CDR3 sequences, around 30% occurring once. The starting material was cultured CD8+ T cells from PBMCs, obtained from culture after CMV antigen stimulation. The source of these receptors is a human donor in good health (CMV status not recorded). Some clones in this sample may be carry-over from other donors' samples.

Here the CDR3 DNA reads TGTGCCAGCAGCCTTCCCCACCGGAACACTGAAGCTTTCTTT. The encoded protein is CASSLPHRNTEAFF. V gene TRBV12-3 or TRBV12-4 combines with J gene TRBJ1-1; D uncertain. Trimming removed 6 bases from V and 1 base from J, with 12 bases in between. This CDR3 is 14 amino acids long.

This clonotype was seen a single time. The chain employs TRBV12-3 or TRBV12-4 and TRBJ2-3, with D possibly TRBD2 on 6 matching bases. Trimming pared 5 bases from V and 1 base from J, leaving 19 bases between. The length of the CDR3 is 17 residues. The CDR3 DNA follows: TGTGCCAGCAGTCCCGAAGAAACGGGGGTACGCACAGATACGCAGTATTTT. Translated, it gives CASSPEETGVRTDTQYF.

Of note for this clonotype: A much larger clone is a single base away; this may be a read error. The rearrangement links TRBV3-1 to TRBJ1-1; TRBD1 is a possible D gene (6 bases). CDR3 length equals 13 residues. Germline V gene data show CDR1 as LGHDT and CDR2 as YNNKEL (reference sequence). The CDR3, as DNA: TGTGTCAGCAGCCAAGCGAGGGGGATTGAAGCTTTCTTT. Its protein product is CVSSQARGIEAFF.

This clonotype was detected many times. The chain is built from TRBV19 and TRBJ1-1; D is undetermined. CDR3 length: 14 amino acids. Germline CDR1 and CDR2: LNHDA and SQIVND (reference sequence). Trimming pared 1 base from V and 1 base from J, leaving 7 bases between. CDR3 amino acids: CASSIGRSNTEAFF. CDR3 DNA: TGTGCCAGTAGTATAGGTCGGTCGAACACTGAAGCTTTCTTT.

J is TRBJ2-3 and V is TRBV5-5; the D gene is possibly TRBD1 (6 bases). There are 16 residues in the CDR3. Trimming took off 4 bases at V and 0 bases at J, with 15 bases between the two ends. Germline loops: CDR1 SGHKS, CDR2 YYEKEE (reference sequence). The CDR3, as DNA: TGTGCCAGCAGCATCCGGACAGCGTCTAGCACAGATACGCAGTATTTT. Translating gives CASSIRTASSTDTQYF.

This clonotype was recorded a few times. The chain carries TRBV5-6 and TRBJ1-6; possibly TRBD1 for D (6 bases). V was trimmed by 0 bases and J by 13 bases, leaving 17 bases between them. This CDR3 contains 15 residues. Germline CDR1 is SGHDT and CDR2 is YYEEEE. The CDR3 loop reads CASSLDSGATQPLHF. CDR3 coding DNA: TGTGCCAGCAGCTTGGATTCGGGGGCTACCCAGCCCCTCCACTTT.

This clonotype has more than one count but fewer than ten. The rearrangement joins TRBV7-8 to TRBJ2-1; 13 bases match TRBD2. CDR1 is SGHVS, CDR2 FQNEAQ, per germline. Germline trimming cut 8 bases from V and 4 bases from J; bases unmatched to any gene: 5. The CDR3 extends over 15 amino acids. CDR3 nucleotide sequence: TGTGCCAGCGCGGGGACTAGCGGGGAATACAATGAGCAGTTCTTC. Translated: CASAGTSGEYNEQFF.

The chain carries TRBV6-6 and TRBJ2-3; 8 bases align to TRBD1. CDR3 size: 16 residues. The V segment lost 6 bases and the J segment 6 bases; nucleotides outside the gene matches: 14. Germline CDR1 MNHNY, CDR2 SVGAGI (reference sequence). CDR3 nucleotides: TGTGCCAGCAGCTTACATAGGACAGGGCCCTCCGATACGCAGTATTTT. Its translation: CASSLHRTGPSDTQYF.

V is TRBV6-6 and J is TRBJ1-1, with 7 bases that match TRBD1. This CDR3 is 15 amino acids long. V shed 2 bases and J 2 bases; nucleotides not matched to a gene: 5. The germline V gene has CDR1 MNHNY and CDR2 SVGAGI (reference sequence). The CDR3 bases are TGTGCCAGCAGTTACATAGGGACAGTAAACACTGAAGCTTTCTTT. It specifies CASSYIGTVNTEAFF.

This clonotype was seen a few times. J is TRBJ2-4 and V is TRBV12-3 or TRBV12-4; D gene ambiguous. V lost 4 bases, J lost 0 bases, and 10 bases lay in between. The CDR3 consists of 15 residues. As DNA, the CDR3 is TGTGCCAGCAGTTCCAAAACAGTAGCCAAAAACATTCAGTACTTC. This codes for CASSSKTVAKNIQYF.

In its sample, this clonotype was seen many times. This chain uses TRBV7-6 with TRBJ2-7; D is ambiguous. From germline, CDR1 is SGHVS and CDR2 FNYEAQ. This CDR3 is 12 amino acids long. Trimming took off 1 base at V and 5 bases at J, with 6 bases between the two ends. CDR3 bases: TGTGCCAGCAGCTTAGGAGAAAACGAGCAGTACTTC. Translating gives CASSLGENEQYF.

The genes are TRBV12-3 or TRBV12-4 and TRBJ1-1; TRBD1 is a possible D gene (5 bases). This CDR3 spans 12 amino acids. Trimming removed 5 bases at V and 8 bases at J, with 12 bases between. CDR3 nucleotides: TGTGCCAGCAGTCCCAGGGAGGTGGAAGCTTTCTTT. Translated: CASSPREVEAFF.

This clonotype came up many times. CDR3 protein: CASSLAGASYNEQFF. The CDR3 nucleotides read TGTGCCAGCAGCCTAGCAGGGGCCTCCTACAATGAGCAGTTCTTC. The rearrangement links TRBV27 to TRBJ2-1, with D tentatively TRBD1 (6 bases). The V end lost 6 bases, the J end lost 0 bases, and 12 bases lay between the germline ends. Germline CDR1 and CDR2: MNHEY and SMNVEV (reference sequence). The CDR3 length is 15 residues.

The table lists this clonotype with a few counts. The CDR3 loop reads CASSSYRGWATEAFF. CDR3 in DNA: TGTGCCAGCAGCTCCTACAGGGGCTGGGCCACTGAAGCTTTCTTT. The chain carries TRBV5-4 and TRBJ1-1; 7 nucleotides match TRBD1. The CDR3 has 15 residues. Germline V CDR1 and CDR2: SGHNT, YYREEE (reference sequence). V dropped 3 bases and J dropped 4; count of bases not matched to a gene: 9.

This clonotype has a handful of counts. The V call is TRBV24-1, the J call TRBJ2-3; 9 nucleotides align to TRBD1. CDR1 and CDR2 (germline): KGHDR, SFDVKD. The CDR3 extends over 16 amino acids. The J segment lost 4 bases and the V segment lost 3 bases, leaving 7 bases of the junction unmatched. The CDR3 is CATSDPGTGKSDTQYF. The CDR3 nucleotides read TGTGCCACCAGTGATCCCGGGACAGGGAAGTCAGATACGCAGTATTTT.

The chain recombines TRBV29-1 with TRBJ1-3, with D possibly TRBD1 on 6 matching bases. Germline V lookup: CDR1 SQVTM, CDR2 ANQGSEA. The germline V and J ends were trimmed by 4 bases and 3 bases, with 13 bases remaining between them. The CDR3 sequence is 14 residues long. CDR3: CSVGGGQYGNTIYF. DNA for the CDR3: TGCAGCGTTGGAGGGGGGCAGTATGGAAACACCATATATTTT.

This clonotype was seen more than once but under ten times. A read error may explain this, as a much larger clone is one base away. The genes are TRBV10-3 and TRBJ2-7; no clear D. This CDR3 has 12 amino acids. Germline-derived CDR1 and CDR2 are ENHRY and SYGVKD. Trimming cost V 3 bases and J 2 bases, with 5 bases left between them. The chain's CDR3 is CAISDPPYEQYF. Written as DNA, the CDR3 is TGTGCCATCAGTGACCCCCCCTACGAGCAGTACTTC.

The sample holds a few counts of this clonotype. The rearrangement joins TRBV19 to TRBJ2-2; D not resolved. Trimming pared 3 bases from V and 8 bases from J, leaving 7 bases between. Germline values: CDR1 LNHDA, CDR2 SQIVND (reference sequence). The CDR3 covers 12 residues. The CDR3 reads CASSMRQGELFF. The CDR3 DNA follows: TGTGCCAGTAGTATGAGGCAGGGGGAGCTGTTTTTT.

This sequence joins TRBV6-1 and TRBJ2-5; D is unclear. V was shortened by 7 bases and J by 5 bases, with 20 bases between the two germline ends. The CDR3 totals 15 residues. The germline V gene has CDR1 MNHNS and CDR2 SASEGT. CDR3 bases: TGTGCCAGCACCGCCGGATCAAAGTTTAAGGAGACCCAGTACTTC. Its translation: CASTAGSKFKETQYF.

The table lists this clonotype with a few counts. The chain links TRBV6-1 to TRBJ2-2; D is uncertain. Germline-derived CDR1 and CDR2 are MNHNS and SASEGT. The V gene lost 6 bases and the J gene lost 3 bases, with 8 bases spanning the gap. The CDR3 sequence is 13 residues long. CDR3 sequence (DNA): TGTGCCAGCAGGTCCTGGGACACCGGGGAGCTGTTTTTT. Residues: CASRSWDTGELFF.

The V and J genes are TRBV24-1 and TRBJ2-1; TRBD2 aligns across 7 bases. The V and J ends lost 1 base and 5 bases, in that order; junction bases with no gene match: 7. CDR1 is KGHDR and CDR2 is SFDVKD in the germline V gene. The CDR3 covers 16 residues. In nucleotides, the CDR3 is TGTGCCACCAGTGATTTATGGGGGGGACGGAACAATGAGCAGTTCTTC. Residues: CATSDLWGGRNNEQFF.

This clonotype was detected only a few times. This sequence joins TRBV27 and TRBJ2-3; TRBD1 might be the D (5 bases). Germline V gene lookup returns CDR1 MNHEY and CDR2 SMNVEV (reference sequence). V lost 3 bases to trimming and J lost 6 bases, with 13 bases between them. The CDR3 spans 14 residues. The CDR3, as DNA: TGTGCCAGCAGTTTTGGAGTGGGGCAGGATACGCAGTATTTT. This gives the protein CASSFGVGQDTQYF.

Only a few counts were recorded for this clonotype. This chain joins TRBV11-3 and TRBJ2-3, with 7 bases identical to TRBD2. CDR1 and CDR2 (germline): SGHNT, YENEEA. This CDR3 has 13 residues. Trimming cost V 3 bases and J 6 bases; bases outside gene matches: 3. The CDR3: CASSFRGSDTQYF. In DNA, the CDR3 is TGTGCCAGCAGCTTTCGCGGGAGCGATACGCAGTATTTT.

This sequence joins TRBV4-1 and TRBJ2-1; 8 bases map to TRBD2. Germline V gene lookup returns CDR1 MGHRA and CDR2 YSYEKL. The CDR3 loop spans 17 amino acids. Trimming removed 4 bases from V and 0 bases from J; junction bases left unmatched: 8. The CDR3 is CASSPRGAGGSYNEQFF. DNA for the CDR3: TGCGCCAGCAGCCCCCGAGGCGCGGGGGGCTCCTACAATGAGCAGTTCTTC.

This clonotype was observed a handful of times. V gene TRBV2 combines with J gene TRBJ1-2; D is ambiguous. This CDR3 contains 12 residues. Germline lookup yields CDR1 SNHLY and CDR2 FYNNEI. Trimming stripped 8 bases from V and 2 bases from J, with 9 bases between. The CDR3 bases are TGTGCCAGCTTGGACGGCAACTATGGCTACACCTTC. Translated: CASLDGNYGYTF.

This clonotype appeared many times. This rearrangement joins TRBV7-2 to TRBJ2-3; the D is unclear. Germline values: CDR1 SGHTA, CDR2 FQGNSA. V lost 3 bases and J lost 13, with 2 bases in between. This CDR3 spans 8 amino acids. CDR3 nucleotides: TGTGCCAGCAGCTTGGAGTATTTT. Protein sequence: CASSLEYF.

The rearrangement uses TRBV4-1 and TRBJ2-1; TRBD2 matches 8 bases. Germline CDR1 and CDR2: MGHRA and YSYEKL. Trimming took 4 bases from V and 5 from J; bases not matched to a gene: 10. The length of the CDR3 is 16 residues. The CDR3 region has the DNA TGCGCCAGCAGCCCAAGGACAGCGGGGGTAGACAATGAGCAGTTCTTC. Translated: CASSPRTAGVDNEQFF.

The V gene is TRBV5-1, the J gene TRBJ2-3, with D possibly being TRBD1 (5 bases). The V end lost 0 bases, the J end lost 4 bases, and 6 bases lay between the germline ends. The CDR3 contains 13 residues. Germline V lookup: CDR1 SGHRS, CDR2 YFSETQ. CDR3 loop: CASSLARADTQYF. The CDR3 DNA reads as TGCGCCAGCAGCTTGGCCAGGGCAGATACGCAGTATTTT.

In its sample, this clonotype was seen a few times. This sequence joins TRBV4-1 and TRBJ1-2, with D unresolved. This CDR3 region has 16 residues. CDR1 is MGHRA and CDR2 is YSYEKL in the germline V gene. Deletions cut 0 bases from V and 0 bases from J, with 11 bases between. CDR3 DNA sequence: TGCGCCAGCAGCCAAGATCAGCTCTCTACTAACTATGGCTACACCTTC. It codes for CASSQDQLSTNYGYTF.

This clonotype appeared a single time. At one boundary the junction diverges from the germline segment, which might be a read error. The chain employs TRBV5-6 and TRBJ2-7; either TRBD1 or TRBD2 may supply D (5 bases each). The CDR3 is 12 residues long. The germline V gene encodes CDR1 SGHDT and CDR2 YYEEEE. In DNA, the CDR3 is TGTGCCAACAGCCTCGGGACGGCAGAGCAGTACTTC. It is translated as CANSLGTAEQYF.

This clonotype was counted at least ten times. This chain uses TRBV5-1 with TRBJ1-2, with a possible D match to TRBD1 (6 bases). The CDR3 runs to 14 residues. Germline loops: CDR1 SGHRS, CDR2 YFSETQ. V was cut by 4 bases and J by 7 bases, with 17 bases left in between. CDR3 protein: CASSPGDIETGYTF. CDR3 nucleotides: TGCGCCAGCAGCCCTGGGGACATCGAGACTGGCTACACCTTC. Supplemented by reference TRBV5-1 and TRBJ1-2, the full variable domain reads KAGVTQTPRYLIKTRGQQVTLSCSPISGHRSVSWYQQTPGQGLQFLFEYFSETQRNKGNFPGRFSGRQFSNSRSEMNVSTLELGDSALYLCASSPGDIETGYTFGSGTRLTVV.

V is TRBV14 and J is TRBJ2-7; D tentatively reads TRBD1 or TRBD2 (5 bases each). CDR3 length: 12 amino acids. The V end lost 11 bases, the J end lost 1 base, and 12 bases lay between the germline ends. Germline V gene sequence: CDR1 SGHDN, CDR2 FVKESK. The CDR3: CAGRDVSYEQYF. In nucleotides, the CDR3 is TGTGCCGGCCGGGACGTTTCCTACGAGCAGTACTTC. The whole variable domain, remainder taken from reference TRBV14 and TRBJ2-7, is EAGVTQFPSHSVIEKGQTVTLRCDPISGHDNLYWYRRVMGKEIKFLLHFVKESKQDESGMPNNRFLAERTGGTYSTLKVQPAELEDSGVYFCAGRDVSYEQYFGPGTRLTVT.